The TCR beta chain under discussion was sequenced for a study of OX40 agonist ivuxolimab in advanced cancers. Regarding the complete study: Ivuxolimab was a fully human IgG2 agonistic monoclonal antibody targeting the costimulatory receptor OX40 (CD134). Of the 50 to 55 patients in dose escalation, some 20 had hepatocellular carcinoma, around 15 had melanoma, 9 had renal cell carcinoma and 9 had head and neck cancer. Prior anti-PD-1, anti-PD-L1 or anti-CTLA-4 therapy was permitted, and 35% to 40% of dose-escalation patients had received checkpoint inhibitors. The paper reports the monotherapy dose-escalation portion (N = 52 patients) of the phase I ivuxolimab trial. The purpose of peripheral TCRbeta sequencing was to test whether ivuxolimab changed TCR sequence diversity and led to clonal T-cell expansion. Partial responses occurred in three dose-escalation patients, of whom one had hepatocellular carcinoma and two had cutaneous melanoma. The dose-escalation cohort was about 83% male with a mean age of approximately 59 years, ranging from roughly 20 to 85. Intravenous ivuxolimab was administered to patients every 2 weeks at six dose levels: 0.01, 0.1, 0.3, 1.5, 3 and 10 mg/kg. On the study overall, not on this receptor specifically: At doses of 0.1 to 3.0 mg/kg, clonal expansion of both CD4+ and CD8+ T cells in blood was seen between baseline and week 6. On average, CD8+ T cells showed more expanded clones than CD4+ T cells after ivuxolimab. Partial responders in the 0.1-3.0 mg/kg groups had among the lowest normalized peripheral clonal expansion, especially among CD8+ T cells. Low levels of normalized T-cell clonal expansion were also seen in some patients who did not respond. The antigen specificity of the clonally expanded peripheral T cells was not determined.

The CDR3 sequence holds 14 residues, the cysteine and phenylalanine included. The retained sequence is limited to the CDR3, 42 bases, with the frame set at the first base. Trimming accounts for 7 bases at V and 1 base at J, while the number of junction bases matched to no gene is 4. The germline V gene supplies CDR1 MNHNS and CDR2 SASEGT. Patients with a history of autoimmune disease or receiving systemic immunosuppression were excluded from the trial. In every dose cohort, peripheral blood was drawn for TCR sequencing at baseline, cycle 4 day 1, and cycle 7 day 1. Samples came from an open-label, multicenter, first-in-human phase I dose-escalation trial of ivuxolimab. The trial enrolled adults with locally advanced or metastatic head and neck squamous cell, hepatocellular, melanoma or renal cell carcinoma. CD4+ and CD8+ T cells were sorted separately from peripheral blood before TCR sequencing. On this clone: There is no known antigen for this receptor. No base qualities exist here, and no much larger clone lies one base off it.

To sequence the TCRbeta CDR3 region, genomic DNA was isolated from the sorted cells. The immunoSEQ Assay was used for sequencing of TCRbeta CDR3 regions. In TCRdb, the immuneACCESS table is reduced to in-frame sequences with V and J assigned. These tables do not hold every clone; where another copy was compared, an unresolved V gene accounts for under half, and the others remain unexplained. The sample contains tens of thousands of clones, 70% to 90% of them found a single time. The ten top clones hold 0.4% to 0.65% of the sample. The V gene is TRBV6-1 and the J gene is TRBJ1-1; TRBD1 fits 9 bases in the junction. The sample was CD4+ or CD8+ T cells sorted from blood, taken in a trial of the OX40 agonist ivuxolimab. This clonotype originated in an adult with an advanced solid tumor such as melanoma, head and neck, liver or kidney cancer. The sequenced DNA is TGTGCCAGCATTACAGGGGGCGCGAACACTGAAGCTTTCTTT. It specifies CASITGGANTEAFF.